These 32 T cell receptor beta chains share one sample of origin, sequenced in a study of blood T cell repertoires in COVID-19. Sequencing was performed with immunoSEQ multiplex PCR; in TCRdb, only in-frame clones are kept and a portion is missing. Here the sample spans about 490,000 clones, approximately 83% being singletons. The sequenced sample consisted of peripheral blood. All receptors come from a human donor in a cohort sampled during active COVID-19.

V is TRBV18 and J is TRBJ1-1; D unclear. V was pared by 5 bases and J by 2 bases, with 12 bases between. CDR1 KGHSH and CDR2 LQKENI come from the germline V gene. The CDR3 is 14 residues long. CDR3 DNA sequence: TGTGCCAGCTCATCTTGGGCAGCAAACACTGAAGCTTTCTTT. Its translation: CASSSWAANTEAFF.

This clone has only a few counts. The rearrangement uses TRBV18 and TRBJ1-2; D remains ambiguous. Germline V gives CDR1 KGHSH, CDR2 LQKENI. This CDR3 region has 15 residues. Trimming pared 3 bases from V and 3 bases from J, leaving 14 bases between. For the CDR3, the DNA is TGTGCCAGCTCACCTCGGCATCTCGAGGACTATGGCTACACCTTC. Amino acid sequence: CASSPRHLEDYGYTF.

The chain joins TRBV9 to TRBJ2-4, with 10 positions matching TRBD2. CDR1 and CDR2 (germline): SGDLS, YYNGEE. V was pared by 4 bases and J by 7 bases, with 11 bases of the junction left unmatched. The CDR3 totals 16 residues. CDR3 in DNA: TGTGCCAGCAGCATTACCCCTAGCGGGAGTTCGAACATTCAGTACTTC. This translates into CASSITPSGSSNIQYF.

This clone has only one observation. V usage is TRBV2 and J usage is TRBJ2-3; D gene unclear. V dropped 7 bases and J dropped 2 bases, with 10 bases sitting between them. CDR1 SNHLY and CDR2 FYNNEI come from the germline V gene. CDR3 length: 13 residues. CDR3 nucleotide sequence: TGTGCCAGCAAGGAGCAGCCCACAGATACGCAGTATTTT. Translating it yields CASKEQPTDTQYF. Full variable domain (missing parts from reference TRBV2 and TRBJ2-3): EPEVTQTPSHQVTQMGQEVILRCVPISNHLYFYWYRQILGQKVEFLVSFYNNEISEKSEIFDDQFSVERPDGSNFTLKIRSTKLEDSAMYFCASKEQPTDTQYFGPGTRLTVL.

The gene calls are TRBV12-1 and TRBJ2-1; TRBD2, as called in the table, went unchecked against the DNA. TRBV12-1 is a documented pseudogene. The CDR3 is made up of 11 amino acids. CDR3 DNA: TGTGCCAGCAGCTTTTCTAGTGAGCAGTTCTTC. Translated, it gives CASSFSSEQFF.

This sequence joins TRBV11-2 and TRBJ1-2; D remains ambiguous. This CDR3 contains 12 residues. Germline CDR1 and CDR2: SGHAT and FQNNGV. V was shortened by 3 bases and J by 2 bases, with 4 bases between the two germline ends. The CDR3 sequence: CASSFRNYGYTF. The CDR3 DNA reads as TGTGCCAGCAGCTTCCGGAACTATGGCTACACCTTC.

The chain links TRBV7-2 to TRBJ1-6; perhaps TRBD1 as D (5 bases). There are 15 residues in the CDR3. Germline-derived CDR1 and CDR2 are SGHTA and FQGNSA. Between the trimmed V and J ends, which lost 1 base and 7 bases, there was a span of 11 bases. DNA of the CDR3: TGTGCCAGCAGCTTAGATCCAGGGCCAAATTCACCCCTCCACTTT. Protein: CASSLDPGPNSPLHF.

The chain uses TRBV30 and TRBJ1-1, with 7 bases identical to TRBD1. The CDR3 spans 12 residues. V trimming: 7 bases; J trimming: 5 bases; junction bases outside the gene matches: 7. The germline gives CDR1 GTSNPN, CDR2 SVGIG (reference sequence). CDR3 loop: CALNSGGTEAFF. The CDR3 DNA follows: TGTGCCTTGAACTCAGGGGGGACTGAAGCTTTCTTT. Drawing the rest from reference TRBV30 and TRBJ1-1, the complete variable domain is SQTIHQWPATLVQPVGSPLSLECTVEGTSNPNLYWYRQAAGRGLQLLFYSVGIGQISSEVPQNLSASRPQDRQFILSSKKLLLSDSGFYLCALNSGGTEAFFGQGTRLTVV.

The chain links TRBV5-8 to TRBJ2-3; TRBD1 agrees at 8 bases. Per the germline V gene, CDR1 is SGHTS and CDR2 is YDEGEE. V gave up 4 bases and J gave up 10 bases; unmatched junction bases: 5. The CDR3 is 12 amino acids. The CDR3 loop reads CASSPGGPAQYF. The CDR3 DNA is TGTGCCAGCAGCCCAGGGGGCCCTGCGCAGTATTTT.

The chain employs TRBV5-1 and TRBJ2-4; D is perhaps TRBD2 (5 bases). Germline values: CDR1 SGHRS, CDR2 YFSETQ. Between the trimmed V and J ends, which lost 4 bases and 3 bases, there was a span of 11 bases. This CDR3 has 14 amino acids. The chain's CDR3 is CASSPGGGKNIQYF. DNA of the CDR3: TGCGCCAGCAGCCCCGGAGGAGGCAAAAACATTCAGTACTTC.

This clone was seen a single time. This chain joins TRBV30 and TRBJ2-3; D not certain. This CDR3 is 15 amino acids long. Looked up from germline, CDR1 is GTSNPN and CDR2 is SVGIG (reference sequence). V dropped 3 bases and J dropped 4 bases, with 17 bases sitting between them. Here the CDR3 reads CAWSEARSPSDTQYF. The DNA of the CDR3 is TGTGCCTGGAGCGAAGCTAGGAGCCCATCAGATACGCAGTATTTT.

The V and J genes are TRBV30 and TRBJ2-7; TRBD2 might be the D (5 bases). The CDR3 contains 13 residues. V was trimmed by 1 base and J by 7 bases, leaving 14 bases between them. The germline gives CDR1 GTSNPN, CDR2 SVGIG (reference sequence). CDR3 amino acids: CAWSDLLAGEQYF. The CDR3, as DNA: TGTGCCTGGAGTGACCTCCTAGCCGGGGAGCAGTACTTC. Supplemented by reference TRBV30 and TRBJ2-7, the full variable domain reads SQTIHQWPATLVQPVGSPLSLECTVEGTSNPNLYWYRQAAGRGLQLLFYSVGIGQISSEVPQNLSASRPQDRQFILSSKKLLLSDSGFYLCAWSDLLAGEQYFGPGTRLTVT.

V and J are TRBV7-2 and TRBJ2-2, with a possible D match to TRBD1 (5 bases). V gave up 3 bases and J gave up 4 bases, with 12 bases separating them. Germline CDR1 reads SGHTA; CDR2 reads FQGNSA. The CDR3 runs to 15 residues. As DNA, the CDR3 is TGTGCCAGCAGCTTCAGGCAGGGTGGCACCGGGGAGCTGTTTTTT. Amino acids: CASSFRQGGTGELFF.

The chain links TRBV12-3 or TRBV12-4 to TRBJ1-3; D gene ambiguous. The CDR3 is made up of 13 amino acids. The V end lost 6 bases, the J end lost 1 base, and 7 bases lay between the germline ends. The CDR3 region is CASSLLSGNTIYF. CDR3 nucleotides: TGTGCCAGCAGCTTATTATCTGGAAACACCATATATTTT.

The chain is built from TRBV5-8 and TRBJ1-4; perhaps TRBD1 as D (6 bases). The CDR3 is 16 residues long. Between the trimmed V and J ends, which lost 4 bases and 0 bases, there was a span of 13 bases. Germline V CDR1 and CDR2: SGHTS, YDEGEE. This CDR3 reads CASSTGTKATNEKLFF. Here the CDR3 DNA reads TGTGCCAGCAGCACCGGGACAAAGGCAACTAATGAAAAACTGTTTTTT.

The chain joins TRBV2 to TRBJ2-7; 10 bases align to TRBD1. The CDR3 has 15 amino acids. From germline, CDR1 is SNHLY and CDR2 FYNNEI. V lost 6 bases and J lost 5; bases outside the gene matches: 10. DNA of the CDR3: TGTGCCAGCAGAGGTTCTCGGACAGGGGGTCACGAGCAGTACTTC. Amino acids: CASRGSRTGGHEQYF.

V gene TRBV10-3 combines with J gene TRBJ1-2; 7 nucleotides align to TRBD1. The V segment lost 3 bases and the J segment 3 bases; nucleotides outside the gene matches: 13. Germline values: CDR1 ENHRY, CDR2 SYGVKD. CDR3 length: 17 amino acids. The CDR3 here is CAISDTVETGIYYGYTF. For the CDR3, the DNA is TGTGCCATCAGTGATACGGTGGAGACAGGGATCTACTATGGCTACACCTTC.

The V call is TRBV7-3, the J call TRBJ2-1; D remains ambiguous. The CDR3 consists of 14 residues. Trimming shortened V by 3 bases and J by 3 bases, and 9 bases separated the two germline ends. Germline-derived CDR1 and CDR2 are SGHTA and FQGTGA. The DNA of the CDR3 is TGTGCCAGCAGCTTTTCTCCTAGCTACAATGAGCAGTTCTTC. Translated: CASSFSPSYNEQFF.

J is TRBJ1-1 and V is TRBV6-5; 9 positions match TRBD1. Losses at the gene ends were 6 bases for V and 4 bases for J; bases not matched to a gene: 6. The CDR3 extends over 14 amino acids. Germline values: CDR1 MNHEY, CDR2 SVGAGI. This CDR3 is CASSRDRVGTEAFF. CDR3 coding DNA: TGTGCCAGCAGCCGGGACAGGGTAGGCACTGAAGCTTTCTTT.

The chain links TRBV5-1 to TRBJ2-7; TRBD1 matches at 12 bases. The germline V gene encodes CDR1 SGHRS and CDR2 YFSETQ. This CDR3 has 15 amino acids. J was trimmed by 5 bases and V by 4 bases; bases with no gene match: 7. CDR3 in DNA: TGCGCCAGCAGCCCGGGGACAGGGGGCCCCCACGAGCAGTACTTC. It is translated as CASSPGTGGPHEQYF.

The chain employs TRBV19 and TRBJ1-2; D may be TRBD1 (6 bases). Germline CDR1 and CDR2: LNHDA and SQIVND (reference sequence). V was shortened by 5 bases and J by 3 bases, with 19 bases between the two germline ends. This CDR3 has 16 amino acids. The DNA for the CDR3 is TGTGCCAGTAGTTCATGGACAGACCCGAGAGACTATGGCTACACCTTC. Translated: CASSSWTDPRDYGYTF.

The genes are TRBV12-3 or TRBV12-4 and TRBJ2-1; TRBD1 matches at 7 bases. This CDR3 is built from 13 residues. V gave up 4 bases and J gave up 3 bases; unmatched junction bases: 0. CDR3 coding DNA: TGTGCCAGCAGTTGGGACAGCTACAATGAGCAGTTCTTC. It yields the protein CASSWDSYNEQFF.

V gene TRBV27 combines with J gene TRBJ1-1, with D maybe TRBD1 (5 bases). CDR1 is MNHEY, CDR2 SMNVEV, per germline (reference sequence). Trimming pared 3 bases from V and 1 base from J, leaving 12 bases between. The CDR3 is made up of 15 amino acids. As DNA, the CDR3 is TGTGCCAGCAGTTTTGCCGCCAGGGCGAACACTGAAGCTTTCTTT. Encoded protein: CASSFAARANTEAFF.

The chain joins TRBV18 to TRBJ2-4; 10 bases agree with TRBD2. CDR1 KGHSH and CDR2 LQKENI come from the germline V gene. The CDR3 consists of 18 residues. J was trimmed by 0 bases and V by 6 bases; bases with no gene match: 11. The DNA for the CDR3 is TGTGCCAGCTCTTCTAGCGGGAGCCCAGACTTAGCCAAAAACATTCAGTACTTC. Translation: CASSSSGSPDLAKNIQYF. Complete variable domain (other parts from reference TRBV18 and TRBJ2-4): NAGVMQNPRHLVRRRGQEARLRCSPMKGHSHVYWYRQLPEEGLKFMVYLQKENIIDESGMPKERFSAEFPKEGPSILRIQQVVRGDSAAYFCASSSSGSPDLAKNIQYFGAGTRLSVL.

This clone was observed once. This rearrangement joins TRBV7-3 to TRBJ2-1; 8 nucleotides align to TRBD1. Germline CDR1 is SGHTA and CDR2 is FQGTGA. The junction had 14 bases not matched to a gene; V was cut back by 5 bases and J by 8 bases. The CDR3 consists of 16 residues. CDR3 sequence: CASSPGGTGRLDEQFF. The CDR3 region has the DNA TGTGCCAGCAGCCCTGGGGGGACAGGTCGCCTAGATGAGCAGTTCTTC.

The chain is built from TRBV10-3 and TRBJ2-3; the match to TRBD2 covers 11 bases. Germline CDR1 and CDR2: ENHRY and SYGVKD. Unmatched junction bases numbered 9, after V lost 4 bases and J lost 0 bases. The CDR3 has 18 amino acids. CDR3 nucleotide sequence: TGTGCCATCAGTGGGGGGACTAGCGGCACCTATAGCACAGATACGCAGTATTTT. Translated, it gives CAISGGTSGTYSTDTQYF.

This chain connects TRBV28 to TRBJ2-2; 8 bases fit TRBD2. This CDR3 is built from 13 residues. With 8 bases clipped from V and 5 bases from J, the junction kept 4 bases outside the gene matches. Germline V CDR1 and CDR2: MDHEN, SYDVKM. CDR3 coding DNA: TGTGCCAGCCGCGGGAGGCAAACCGGGGAGCTGTTTTTT. It specifies CASRGRQTGELFF.

This chain links TRBV6-5 with TRBJ2-3; D may be TRBD2 (6 bases). Trimming shortened V by 5 bases and J by 4 bases, and 13 bases separated the two germline ends. CDR1 and CDR2 from the germline V gene are MNHEY and SVGAGI. The CDR3 runs to 14 residues. CDR3 sequence: CASSLAGTADTQYF. The CDR3 bases are TGTGCCAGCAGTCTCGCGGGAACAGCAGATACGCAGTATTTT.

DNA for the CDR3: TGTGCCAGCAGATCACAGGGCAATCAGCCCCAGCATTTT. Translating gives CASRSQGNQPQHF. V usage is TRBV6-5 and J usage is TRBJ1-5; a weak D match, TRBD1 (5 bases). CDR1 MNHEY and CDR2 SVGAGI come from the germline V gene. Trimming shortened V by 6 bases and J by 2 bases, and 8 bases separated the two germline ends. The CDR3 extends over 13 amino acids.

V is TRBV3-1 (or the pseudogene TRBV3-2) and J is TRBJ2-5; 9 positions agree with TRBD2. The CDR3 has 14 residues. From germline, CDR1 is LGHDT and CDR2 YNNKEL (reference sequence). Trimming cost V 3 bases and J 7 bases; bases outside gene matches: 6. CDR3 amino acids: CASSQVLAGVTQYF. CDR3 in DNA: TGTGCCAGCAGCCAGGTCTTAGCGGGAGTGACCCAGTACTTC.

This chain links TRBV6-2 or TRBV6-3 with TRBJ2-3; a possible D gene is TRBD2 (5 bases). Germline V gene data show CDR1 as MNHEY and CDR2 as SVGEGT. The CDR3 is 14 amino acids. V lost 3 bases and J lost 5, with 12 bases in between. CDR3 residues: CASSYPRLIDTQYF. The CDR3 DNA sequence: TGTGCCAGCAGTTATCCGAGACTAATAGATACGCAGTATTTT.

A few counts support this clone. V gene TRBV29-1 combines with J gene TRBJ1-1, with D perhaps TRBD1 (5 bases). Germline V gives CDR1 SQVTM, CDR2 ANQGSEA. This CDR3 spans 11 amino acids. With 1 base removed from V and 9 bases from J, the gap between germline ends came to 9 bases. The CDR3 loop reads CSVEGRQQAFF. In DNA form, the CDR3 reads TGCAGCGTTGAAGGGAGACAGCAAGCTTTCTTT.